This section outlines one T cell receptor beta chain sequence together with its context. Libraries were prepared by immunoSEQ multiplex PCR; TCRdb keeps only in-frame clonotypes and omits some of them. The table includes approximately 89,000 clones, around 96% detected once. This entry comes from a study of blood T cell repertoires in COVID-19. V was clipped by 1 base and J by 3 bases; unmatched bases: 5. The V gene's germline CDR1 is SGHVS and CDR2 FNYEAQ. The CDR3 runs to 15 residues. This chain uses TRBV7-6 with TRBJ2-7, with 8 bases lining up with TRBD2. Sequencing was performed on peripheral blood. This receptor was obtained from a human donor with active COVID-19. The donor label of this sample is uncertain. This chain's CDR3 is CASSLEPGGLYEQYF. CDR3 DNA: TGTGCCAGCAGCTTAGAGCCGGGAGGGCTCTACGAGCAGTACTTC.